This T cell receptor beta chain appears in the sequencing data of a study of blood T cell repertoires in COVID-19. TCRdb's copy holds only in-frame clones and misses some; the assay was immunoSEQ multiplex PCR. Of tens of thousands of clones in the sample, approximately 86% were seen once. This clone was counted a few times. With 0 bases removed from V and 8 bases from J, the gap between germline ends came to 19 bases. Germline loops: CDR1 LGHDT, CDR2 YNNKEL (reference sequence). The CDR3 runs to 17 residues. The source of this sequence is a man over 45 with acute or convalescent COVID-19. The chain uses TRBV3-1 (or the pseudogene TRBV3-2) and TRBJ1-4; no reliable D call. The sample taken for sequencing was peripheral blood. The DNA for the CDR3 is TGTGCCAGCAGCCAAGATGGGGTTCGGACGGGGTGGGAAAAACTGTTTTTT. It specifies CASSQDGVRTGWEKLFF.